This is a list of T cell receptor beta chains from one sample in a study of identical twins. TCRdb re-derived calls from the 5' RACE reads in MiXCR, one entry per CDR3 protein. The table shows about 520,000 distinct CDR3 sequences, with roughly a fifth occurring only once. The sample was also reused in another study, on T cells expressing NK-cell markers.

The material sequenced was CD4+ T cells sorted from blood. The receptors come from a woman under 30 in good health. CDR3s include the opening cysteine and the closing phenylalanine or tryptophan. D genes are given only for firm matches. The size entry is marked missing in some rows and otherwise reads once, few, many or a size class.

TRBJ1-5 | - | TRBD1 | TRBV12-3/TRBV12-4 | TGTGCCAGCAGCCGGGACAGGGTACGGAATCAGCCCCAGCATTTT | CASSRDRVRNQPQHF
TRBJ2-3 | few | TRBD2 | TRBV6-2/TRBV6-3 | TGTGCCAGCAGAGCCGGGAGGGAGACAGATACGCAGTATTTT | CASRAGRETDTQYF
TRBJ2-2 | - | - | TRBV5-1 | TGCGCCAGCAGCTTGGAGGCCAGGGCGGTGGTCGGGGAGCTGTTTTTT | CASSLEARAVVGELFF
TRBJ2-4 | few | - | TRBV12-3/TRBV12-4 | TGTGCCAGCAGTTTAGGGACTGCGAAAAACATTCAGTACTTC | CASSLGTAKNIQYF
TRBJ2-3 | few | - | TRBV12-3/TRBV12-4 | TGTGCCATACAGCCCAGTCGATCAGATACGCAGTATTTT | CAIQPSRSDTQYF
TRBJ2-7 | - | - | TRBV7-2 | TGTGCCAGCAGCTTCGGTCGGGACCCAAGTTACGAGCAGTACTTC | CASSFGRDPSYEQYF
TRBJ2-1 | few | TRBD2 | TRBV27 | TGTGCCAGCAGTTTCGGAGCGGGAGGACCCGTAGAGGAGCAGTTCTTC | CASSFGAGGPVEEQFF
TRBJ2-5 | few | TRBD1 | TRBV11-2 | TGTGCCAGCAGCTTGAGGGACAGCTCATCGTCGCAAGAGACCCAGTACTTC | CASSLRDSSSSQETQYF
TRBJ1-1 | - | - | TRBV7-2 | TGTGCCAGCAGCCGGGACTGGAACACTGAAGCTTTCTTT | CASSRDWNTEAFF
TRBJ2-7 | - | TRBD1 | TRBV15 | TGTGCCACCAGCAGGGACAGGGAGTTCTCCGAGCAGTACTTC | CATSRDREFSEQYF
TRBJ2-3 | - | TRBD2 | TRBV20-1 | TGCAGTGCTCTGGATAGCGGGGGAGCTTTCAGCACAGATACGCAGTATTTT | CSALDSGGAFSTDTQYF
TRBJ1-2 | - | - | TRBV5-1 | TGTGCCAGCAGCTTATCTCCAGGGAACTATGGCTACACCTTC | CASSLSPGNYGYTF
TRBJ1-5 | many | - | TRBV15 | TGTGCCACCAGCAGAGGATGGGGCATCAATCAGCCCCAGCATTTT | CATSRGWGINQPQHF
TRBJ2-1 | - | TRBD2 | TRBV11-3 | TGTGCCAGCACCTACTCCCGGCTAGCGGTAGGAAATGAGCAGTTCTTC | CASTYSRLAVGNEQFF
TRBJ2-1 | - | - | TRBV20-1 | TGCAGTGCCAGTTCGAGTCCAAGGTACAATGAGCAGTTCTTC | CSASSSPRYNEQFF
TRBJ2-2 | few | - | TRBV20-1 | TGCAGTGCTAGTGCTAGTTTTCCCGGGGAGCTGTTTTTT | CSASASFPGELFF
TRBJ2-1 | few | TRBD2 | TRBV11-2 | TGTGCCAGCAGCTTTTTGGGACTAGCGGGAAATTTTCTCTACAATGAGCAGTTCTTC | CASSFLGLAGNFLYNEQFF
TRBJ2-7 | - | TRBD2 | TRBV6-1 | TGTGCCAGCAGTAAATCGGGACTAGCGGCCTACGAGCAGTACTTC | CASSKSGLAAYEQYF
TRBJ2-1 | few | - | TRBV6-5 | TGTGCCAGCAGTTACCATTCCGGGACTGCTAACAATGAGCAGTTCTTC | CASSYHSGTANNEQFF
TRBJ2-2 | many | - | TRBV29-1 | TGCAGCGTTGAGAGCGGGGAGCTGTTTTTT | CSVESGELFF
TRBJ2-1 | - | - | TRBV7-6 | TGTGCCAGCAGCCCCCTGTCGCTGTCACACAATGAGCAGTTCTTC | CASSPLSLSHNEQFF
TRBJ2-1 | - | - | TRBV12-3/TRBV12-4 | TGTGCCAGCAGTCACCGAGGAGGAGTGGACTACAGGGAGCAGTTCTTC | CASSHRGGVDYREQFF
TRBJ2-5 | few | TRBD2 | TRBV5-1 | TGCGCCAGCAGCTTGGGACTAGCGGCAAAAGAGACCCAGTACTTC | CASSLGLAAKETQYF
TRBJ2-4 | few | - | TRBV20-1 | TGCAGTGCTCGAAGGCTAGCCAAAAACATTCAGTACTTC | CSARRLAKNIQYF
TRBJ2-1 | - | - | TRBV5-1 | TGCGCCAGCAGCTCCCAGGGACACGGGACTTTGGTGGAGCAGTTCTTC | CASSSQGHGTLVEQFF
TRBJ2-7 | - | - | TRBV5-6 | TGTGCCAGCAGCTTGGCTCGGCACGGCGAGCAGTACTTC | CASSLARHGEQYF
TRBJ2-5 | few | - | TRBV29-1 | TGCAGCGTTTCGGTGGAGACCCAGTACTTC | CSVSVETQYF
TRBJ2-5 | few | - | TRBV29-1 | TGCAGCGTCGAAAGCGGAGGGATCGCCCAGTACTTC | CSVESGGIAQYF
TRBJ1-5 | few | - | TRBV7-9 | TGTGCCAGCAGCTATGGAGGGTTTGAGCCCCAGCATTTT | CASSYGGFEPQHF
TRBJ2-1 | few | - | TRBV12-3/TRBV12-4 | TGTGCCAGCAGTGCCCGGGACAAGAATGAGCAGTTCTTC | CASSARDKNEQFF
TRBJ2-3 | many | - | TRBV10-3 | TGTGCCATCAGTGATTCTCCGGGACGGGACACAGATACGCAGTATTTT | CAISDSPGRDTDTQYF
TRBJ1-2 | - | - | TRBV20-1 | TGCAGTGCCGGTACAGGGTTTGGCTACACCTTC | CSAGTGFGYTF
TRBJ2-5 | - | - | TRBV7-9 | TGTGCCAGCAGCTTATTGCTAGGCCAAGCCCGTGAGACCCAGTACTTC | CASSLLLGQARETQYF
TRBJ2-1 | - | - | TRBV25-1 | TGTGCCAGCAGTGGGTTCGGGGGCCAGCTTGGGGGTAATGAGCAGTTCTTC | CASSGFGGQLGGNEQFF
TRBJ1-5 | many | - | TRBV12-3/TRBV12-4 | TGTGCCAGCAGTGGGGGATTGGGGCAGCCCCAGCATTTT | CASSGGLGQPQHF
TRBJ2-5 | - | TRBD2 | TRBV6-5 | TGTGCCAGCATTAGCGGGGGGCCGTTGTATAATCGAGAGACCCAGTACTTC | CASISGGPLYNRETQYF
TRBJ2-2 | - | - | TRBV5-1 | TGCGCCAGCAGCTTGGAGGGTACGGGCACCGGGGAGCTGTTTTTT | CASSLEGTGTGELFF
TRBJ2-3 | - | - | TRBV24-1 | TGTGCCACCAGTGATTCGGTACTCAGCACAGATACGCAGTATTTT | CATSDSVLSTDTQYF
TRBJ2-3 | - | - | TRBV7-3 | TGTGCCAGCAGCTTAGGTCTCCAGGGGAGCGATACGCAGTATTTT | CASSLGLQGSDTQYF
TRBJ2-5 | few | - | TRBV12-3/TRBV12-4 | TGTGCCAGCAGTTATCGGCCTGAGACCCAGTACTTC | CASSYRPETQYF
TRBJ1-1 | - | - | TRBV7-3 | TGTGCCAGCAGCTTAAGCACAGGGCCCCCTAACACTGAAGCTTTCTTT | CASSLSTGPPNTEAFF
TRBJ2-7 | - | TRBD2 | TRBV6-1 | TGTGCCAGCAGCCCCCCACCGGGACTAGAGGCCTACGAGCAGTACTTC | CASSPPPGLEAYEQYF
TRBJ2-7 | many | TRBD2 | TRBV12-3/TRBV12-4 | TGTGCCAGCAGTTTAGGACTAGCGCCCCTCTCCTACGAGCAGTACTTC | CASSLGLAPLSYEQYF
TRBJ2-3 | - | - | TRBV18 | TGTGCCAGCTCACCTGGGCCTATTAGCACAGATACGCAGTATTTT | CASSPGPISTDTQYF
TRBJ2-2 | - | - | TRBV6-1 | TGTGCCAGCAGTCAACTTATAGCCGGGACCGGGGAGCTGTTTTTT | CASSQLIAGTGELFF
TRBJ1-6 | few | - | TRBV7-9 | TGTGCCAGCAGCGTAACTCGAGGGACATCGGAATCACCCCTCCACTTT | CASSVTRGTSESPLHF
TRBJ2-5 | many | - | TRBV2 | TGTGCCAGCAGCGGGGACTTGCAAGAGACCCAGTACTTC | CASSGDLQETQYF
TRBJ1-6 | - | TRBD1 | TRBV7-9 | TGTGCCAGCAGCCAGATACAGGGGTTTTCACCCCTCCACTTT | CASSQIQGFSPLHF
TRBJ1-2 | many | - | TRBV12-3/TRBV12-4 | TGTGCCAGCAGTCCCCCCGGAAGGCTCGGAGGCTACACCTTC | CASSPPGRLGGYTF
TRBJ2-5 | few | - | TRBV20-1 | TGCAGTGCTAACAGAGAAGAGACCCAGTACTTC | CSANREETQYF